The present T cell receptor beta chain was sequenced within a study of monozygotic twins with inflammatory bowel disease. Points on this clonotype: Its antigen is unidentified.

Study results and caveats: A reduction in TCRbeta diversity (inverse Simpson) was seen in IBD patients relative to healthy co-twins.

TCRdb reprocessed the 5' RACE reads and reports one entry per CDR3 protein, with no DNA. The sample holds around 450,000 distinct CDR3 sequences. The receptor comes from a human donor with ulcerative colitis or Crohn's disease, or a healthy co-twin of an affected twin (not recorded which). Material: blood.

The CDR3 spells CASSFAGLNTDTQYF. V usage is TRBV7-6 and J usage is TRBJ2-3; TCRdb selects TRBD2, and the lack of DNA leaves this call unchecked. CDR1 and CDR2 (germline): SGHVS, FNYEAQ. This CDR3 comprises 15 residues.